The entry below gives a single TCR beta chain sequence along with its context. As yet, its antigen is unknown. Each sample had two DNA replicates, approximately 0.52 ug blood or about 1.4 ug tissue. The assay was immunoSEQ multiplex PCR, and TCRdb's table has in-frame clones only and misses some. The sample records about 30,000 clones, roughly 81% being singletons. V gave up 1 base and J gave up 3 bases; unmatched junction bases: 3. CDR1 MGHDK and CDR2 SYGVNS come from the germline V gene. The CDR3 consists of 16 residues. These data are taken from a study of early stage breast cancer tumors. Study in general: Approximately 9.4-fold was the mean read coverage per sample. Notes on the study in general: Compared with adjacent normal breast tissue, tumors showed around 2.7-fold greater T cell density and higher clonality. Unsorted bulk genomic DNA sequencing lacked pairing and functional marker data.

Material for sequencing was breast tumor tissue. The rearrangement uses TRBV25-1 and TRBJ1-2; 12 bases align to TRBD1. This TCR derives from a person aged 25-39 years with breast cancer. CDR3 nucleotides: TGTGCCAGCAGTGAATTGGGACAGGGGGCCGACTATGGCTACACCTTC. Its protein product is CASSELGQGADYGYTF.